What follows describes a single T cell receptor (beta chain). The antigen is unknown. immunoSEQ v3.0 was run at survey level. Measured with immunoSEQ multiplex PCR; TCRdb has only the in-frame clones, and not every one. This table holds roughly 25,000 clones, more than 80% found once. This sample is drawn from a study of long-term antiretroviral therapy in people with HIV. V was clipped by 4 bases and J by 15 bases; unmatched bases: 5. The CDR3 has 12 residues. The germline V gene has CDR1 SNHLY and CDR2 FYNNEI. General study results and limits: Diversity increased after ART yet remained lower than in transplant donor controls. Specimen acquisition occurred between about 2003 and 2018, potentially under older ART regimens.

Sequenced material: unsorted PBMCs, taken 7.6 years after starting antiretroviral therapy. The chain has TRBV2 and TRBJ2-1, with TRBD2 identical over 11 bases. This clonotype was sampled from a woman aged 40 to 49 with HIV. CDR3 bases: TGTGCCAGCAGTGGTAGCGGGGGGGGGCGGTTCTTC. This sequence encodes CASSGSGGGRFF.